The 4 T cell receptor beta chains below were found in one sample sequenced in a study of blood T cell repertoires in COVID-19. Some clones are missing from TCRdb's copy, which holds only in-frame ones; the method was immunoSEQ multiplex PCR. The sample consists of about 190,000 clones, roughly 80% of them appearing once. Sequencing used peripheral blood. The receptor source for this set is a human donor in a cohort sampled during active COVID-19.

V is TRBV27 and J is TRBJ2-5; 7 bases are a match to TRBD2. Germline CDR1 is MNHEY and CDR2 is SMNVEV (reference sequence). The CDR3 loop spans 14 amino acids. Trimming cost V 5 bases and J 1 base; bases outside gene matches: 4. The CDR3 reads CASSPQRGQETQYF. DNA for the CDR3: TGTGCCAGCAGTCCTCAGCGGGGCCAAGAGACCCAGTACTTC.

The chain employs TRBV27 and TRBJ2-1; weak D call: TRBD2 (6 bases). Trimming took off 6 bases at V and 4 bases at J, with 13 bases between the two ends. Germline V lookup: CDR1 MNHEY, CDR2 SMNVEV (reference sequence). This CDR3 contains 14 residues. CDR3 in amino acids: CASRNSGLYNEQFF. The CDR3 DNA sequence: TGTGCCAGCAGAAATAGCGGACTTTACAATGAGCAGTTCTTC.

CDR3 in DNA: TGTGCCAGCAACTACGGGGTTTACCAAGAGACCCAGTACTTC. Its translation: CASNYGVYQETQYF. This chain uses TRBV9 with TRBJ2-5; D possibly corresponds to TRBD2 (5 bases). The CDR3 is made up of 14 amino acids. The V gene's germline CDR1 is SGDLS and CDR2 YYNGEE. The V and J ends lost 6 bases and 0 bases respectively, with 12 bases between them.

CDR3 bases: TGTGCCACCAGCGAGCCAAATCAGCCCCAGCATTTT. Translating it yields CATSEPNQPQHF. The genes are TRBV15 and TRBJ1-5, with D hard to call. V gave up 5 bases and J gave up 4 bases, with 6 bases separating them. CDR3 length equals 12 residues. Germline V gives CDR1 LNHNV, CDR2 YYDKDF (reference sequence).